The present T cell receptor beta chain was sequenced within a study of T-cell memory formation after mild COVID-19. Germline-derived CDR1 and CDR2 are DFQATT and SNEGSKA (reference sequence). The CDR3 extends over 15 amino acids. V dropped 3 bases and J dropped 4 bases, with 16 bases sitting between them. One entry per CDR3 protein, called by TCRdb with MiXCR from the 5' RACE reads. The sample has 65,000 to 90,000 distinct CDR3 sequences; around 13% are singletons. Input material: PBMCs or a T cell subset sorted from them (not recorded which). The chain couples TRBV20-1 to TRBJ2-1; D perhaps matches TRBD1 (6 bases). This TCR was sampled from a man between 18 and 29 years old who had mild COVID-19 (a few samples of this study predate the infection). Cell type and time point are not known. CDR3 coding DNA: TGCAGTGCTAGTTGGGGCAGGGGATTATACAATGAGCAGTTCTTC. Encoded protein: CSASWGRGLYNEQFF.